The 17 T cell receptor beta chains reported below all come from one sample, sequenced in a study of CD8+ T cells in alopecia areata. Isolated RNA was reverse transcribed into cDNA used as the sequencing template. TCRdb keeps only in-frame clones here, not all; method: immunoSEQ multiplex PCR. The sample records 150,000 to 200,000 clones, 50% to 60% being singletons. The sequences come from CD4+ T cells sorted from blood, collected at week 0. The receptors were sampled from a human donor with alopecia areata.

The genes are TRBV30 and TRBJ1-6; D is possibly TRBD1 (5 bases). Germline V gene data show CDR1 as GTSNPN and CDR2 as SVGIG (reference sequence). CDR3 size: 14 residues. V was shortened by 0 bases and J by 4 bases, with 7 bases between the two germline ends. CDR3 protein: CAWSVTAYNSPLHF. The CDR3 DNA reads TGTGCCTGGAGTGTGACAGCATATAATTCACCCCTCCACTTT.

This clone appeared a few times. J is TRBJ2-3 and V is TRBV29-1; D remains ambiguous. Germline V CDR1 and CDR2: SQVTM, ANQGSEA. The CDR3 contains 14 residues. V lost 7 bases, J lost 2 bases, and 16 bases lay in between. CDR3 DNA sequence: TGCAGCGCCGGTCCCAGGATCCACACAGATACGCAGTATTTT. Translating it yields CSAGPRIHTDTQYF.

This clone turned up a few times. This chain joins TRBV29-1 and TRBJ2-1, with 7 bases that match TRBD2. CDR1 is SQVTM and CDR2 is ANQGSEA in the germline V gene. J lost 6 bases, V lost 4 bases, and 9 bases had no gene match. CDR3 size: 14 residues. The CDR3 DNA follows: TGCAGCGTTGGGTTGCTTGGGAGGGCCAATGAGCAGTTCTTC. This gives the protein CSVGLLGRANEQFF.

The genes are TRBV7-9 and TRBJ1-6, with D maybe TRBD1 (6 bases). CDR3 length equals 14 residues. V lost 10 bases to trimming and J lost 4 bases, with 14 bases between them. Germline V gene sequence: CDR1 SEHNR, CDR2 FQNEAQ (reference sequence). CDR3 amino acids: CATQGSRYNSPLHF. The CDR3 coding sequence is TGTGCCACCCAGGGGTCTCGGTATAATTCACCCCTCCACTTT.

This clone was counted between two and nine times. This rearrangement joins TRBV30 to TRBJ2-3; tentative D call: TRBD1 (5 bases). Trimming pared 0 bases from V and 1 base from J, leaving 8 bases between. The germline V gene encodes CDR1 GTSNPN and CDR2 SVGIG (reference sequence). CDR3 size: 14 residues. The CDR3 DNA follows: TGTGCCTGGAGTGTACAAGGGGGCACAGATACGCAGTATTTT. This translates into CAWSVQGGTDTQYF.

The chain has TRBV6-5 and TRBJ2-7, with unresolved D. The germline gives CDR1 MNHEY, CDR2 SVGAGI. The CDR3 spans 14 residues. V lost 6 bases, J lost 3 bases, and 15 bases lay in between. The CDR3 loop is CASRSRAGYYEQYF. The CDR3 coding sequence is TGTGCCAGCAGGTCCCGGGCCGGATACTACGAGCAGTACTTC.

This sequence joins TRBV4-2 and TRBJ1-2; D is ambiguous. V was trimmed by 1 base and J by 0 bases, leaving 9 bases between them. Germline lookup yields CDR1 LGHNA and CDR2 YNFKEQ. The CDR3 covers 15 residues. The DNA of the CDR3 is TGTGCCAGCAGCCAAGGAGCAGGAGCTAACTATGGCTACACCTTC. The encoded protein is CASSQGAGANYGYTF.

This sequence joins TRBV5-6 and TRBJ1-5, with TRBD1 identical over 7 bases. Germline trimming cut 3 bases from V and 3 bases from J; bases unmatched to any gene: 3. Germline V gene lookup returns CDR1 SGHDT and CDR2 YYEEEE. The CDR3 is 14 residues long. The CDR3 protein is CASSWGQNNQPQHF. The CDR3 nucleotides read TGTGCCAGCAGCTGGGGACAGAACAATCAGCCCCAGCATTTT.

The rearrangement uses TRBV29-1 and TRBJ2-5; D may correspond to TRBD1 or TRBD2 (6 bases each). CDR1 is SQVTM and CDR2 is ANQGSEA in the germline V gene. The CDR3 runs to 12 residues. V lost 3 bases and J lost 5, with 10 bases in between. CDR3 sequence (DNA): TGCAGCGTTGACAGGGGAGGCGAGACCCAGTACTTC. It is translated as CSVDRGGETQYF.

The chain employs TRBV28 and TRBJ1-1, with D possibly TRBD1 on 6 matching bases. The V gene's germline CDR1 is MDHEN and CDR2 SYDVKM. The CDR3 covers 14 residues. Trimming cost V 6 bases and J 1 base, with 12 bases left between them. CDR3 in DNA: TGTGCCAGCAGACCCAGGGGAGAGAACACTGAAGCTTTCTTT. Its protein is CASRPRGENTEAFF. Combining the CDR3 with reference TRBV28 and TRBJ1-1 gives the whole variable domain DVKVTQSSRYLVKRTGEKVFLECVQDMDHENMFWYRQDPGLGLRLIYFSYDVKMKEKGDIPEGYSVSREKKERFSLILESASTNQTSMYLCASRPRGENTEAFFGQGTRLTVV.

The CDR3: CSVHVRWGPLHF. The CDR3 coding sequence is TGCAGCGTTCACGTGAGATGGGGACCCCTCCACTTT. V usage is TRBV29-1 and J usage is TRBJ1-6; no reliable D call. Trimming stripped 5 bases from V and 12 bases from J, with 14 bases between. Germline V CDR1 and CDR2: SQVTM, ANQGSEA. This CDR3 is 12 amino acids long.

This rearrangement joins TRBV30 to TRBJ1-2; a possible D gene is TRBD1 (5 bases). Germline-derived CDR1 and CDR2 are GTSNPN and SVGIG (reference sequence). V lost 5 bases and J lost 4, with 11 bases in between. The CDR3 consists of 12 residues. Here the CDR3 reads CAWRRTLYGYTF. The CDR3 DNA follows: TGTGCCTGGCGTCGGACACTCTATGGCTACACCTTC. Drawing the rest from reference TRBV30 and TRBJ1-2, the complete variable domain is SQTIHQWPATLVQPVGSPLSLECTVEGTSNPNLYWYRQAAGRGLQLLFYSVGIGQISSEVPQNLSASRPQDRQFILSSKKLLLSDSGFYLCAWRRTLYGYTFGSGTRLTVV.

CDR3 protein: CAWSDFGNSPLHF. The CDR3 DNA reads as TGTGCCTGGAGTGATTTCGGTAATTCACCCCTCCACTTT. V is TRBV30 and J is TRBJ1-6; D is unclear. CDR1 and CDR2 from the germline V gene are GTSNPN and SVGIG (reference sequence). The CDR3 covers 13 residues. The V end was cut by 1 base, the J end by 6 bases, with 7 bases between.

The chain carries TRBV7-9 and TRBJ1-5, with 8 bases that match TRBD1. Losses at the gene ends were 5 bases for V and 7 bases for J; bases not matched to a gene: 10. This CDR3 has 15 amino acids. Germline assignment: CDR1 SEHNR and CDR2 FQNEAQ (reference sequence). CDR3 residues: CASSPTGVGGQPQHF. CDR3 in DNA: TGTGCCAGCAGCCCGACAGGGGTTGGAGGCCAGCCCCAGCATTTT.

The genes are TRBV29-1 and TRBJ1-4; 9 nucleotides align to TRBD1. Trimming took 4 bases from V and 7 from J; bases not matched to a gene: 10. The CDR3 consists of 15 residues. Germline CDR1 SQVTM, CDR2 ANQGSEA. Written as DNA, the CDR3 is TGCAGCGTTGCGGGAATCGGGACAGGGATTGAAAAACTGTTTTTT. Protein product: CSVAGIGTGIEKLFF.

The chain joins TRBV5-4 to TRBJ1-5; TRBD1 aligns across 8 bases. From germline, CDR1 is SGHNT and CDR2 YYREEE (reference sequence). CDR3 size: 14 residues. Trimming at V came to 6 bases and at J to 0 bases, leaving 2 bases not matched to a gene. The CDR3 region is CASNDRGSNQPQHF. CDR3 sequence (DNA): TGTGCCAGCAACGACAGGGGTAGCAATCAGCCCCAGCATTTT. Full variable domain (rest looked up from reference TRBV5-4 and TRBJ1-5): ETGVTQSPTHLIKTRGQQVTLRCSSQSGHNTVSWYQQALGQGPQFIFQYYREEENGRGNFPPRFSGLQFPNYSSELNVNALELDDSALYLCASNDRGSNQPQHFGDGTRLSIL.

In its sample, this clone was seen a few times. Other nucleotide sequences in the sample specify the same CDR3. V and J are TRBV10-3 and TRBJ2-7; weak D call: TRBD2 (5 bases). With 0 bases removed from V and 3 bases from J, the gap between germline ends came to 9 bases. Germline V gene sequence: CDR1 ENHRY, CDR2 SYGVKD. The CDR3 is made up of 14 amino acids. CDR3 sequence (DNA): TGTGCCATCAGTGAGTCGGCCGGGGACTACGAGCAGTACTTC. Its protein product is CAISESAGDYEQYF.